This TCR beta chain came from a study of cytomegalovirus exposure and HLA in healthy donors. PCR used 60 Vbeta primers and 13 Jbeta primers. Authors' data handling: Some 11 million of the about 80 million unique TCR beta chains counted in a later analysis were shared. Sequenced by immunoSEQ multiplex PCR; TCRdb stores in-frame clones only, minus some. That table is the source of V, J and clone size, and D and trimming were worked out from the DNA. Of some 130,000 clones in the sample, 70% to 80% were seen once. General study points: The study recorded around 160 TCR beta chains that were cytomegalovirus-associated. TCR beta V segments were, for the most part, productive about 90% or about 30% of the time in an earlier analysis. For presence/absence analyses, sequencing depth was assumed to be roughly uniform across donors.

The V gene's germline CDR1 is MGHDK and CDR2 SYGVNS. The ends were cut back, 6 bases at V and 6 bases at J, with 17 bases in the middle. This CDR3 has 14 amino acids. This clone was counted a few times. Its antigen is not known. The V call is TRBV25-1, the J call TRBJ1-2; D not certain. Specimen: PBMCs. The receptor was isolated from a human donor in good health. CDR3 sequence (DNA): TGTGCCAGCAGCTTCGGCCAGATGGGCAATGGCTACACCTTC. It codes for CASSFGQMGNGYTF.